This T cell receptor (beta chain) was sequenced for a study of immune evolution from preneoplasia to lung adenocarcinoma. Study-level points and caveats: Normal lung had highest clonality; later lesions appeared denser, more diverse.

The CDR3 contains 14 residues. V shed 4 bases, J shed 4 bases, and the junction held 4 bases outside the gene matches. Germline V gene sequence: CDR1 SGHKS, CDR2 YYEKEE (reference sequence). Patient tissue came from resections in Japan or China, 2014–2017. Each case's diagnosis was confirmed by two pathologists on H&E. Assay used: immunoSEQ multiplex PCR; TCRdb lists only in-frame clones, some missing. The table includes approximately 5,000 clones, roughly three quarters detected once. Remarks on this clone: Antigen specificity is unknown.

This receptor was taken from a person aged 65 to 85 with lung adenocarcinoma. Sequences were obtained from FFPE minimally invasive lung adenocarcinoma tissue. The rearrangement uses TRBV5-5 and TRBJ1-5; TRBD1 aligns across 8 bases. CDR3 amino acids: CASSQTGGNQPQHF. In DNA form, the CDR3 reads TGTGCCAGCAGCCAAACAGGGGGGAATCAGCCCCAGCATTTT.